Shown below are 8 T cell receptor beta chains from a single sample sequenced in a study of cytomegalovirus exposure and HLA in healthy donors. The PCR made use of 60 Vbeta and 13 Jbeta primers. Some clones are missing from TCRdb's copy, which holds only in-frame ones; the method was immunoSEQ multiplex PCR. The sample contains about 140,000 clones, roughly 81% of which appear only once. The sample comprised PBMCs. Source of these receptors: a female donor in good health and CMV-seronegative.

This clone was seen a single time. The chain employs TRBV9 and TRBJ2-7; D is possibly TRBD2 (5 bases). Germline CDR1 and CDR2: SGDLS and YYNGEE. This CDR3 has 14 residues. The V and J ends lost 3 bases and 7 bases respectively, with 17 bases between them. In nucleotides, the CDR3 is TGTGCCAGCAGCGCGGAGGACGGGCTTTGGGAGCAGTACTTC. Translation gives CASSAEDGLWEQYF.

The rearrangement links TRBV19 to TRBJ2-1; 9 positions agree with TRBD2. V was pared by 0 bases and J by 8 bases, with 8 bases of the junction left unmatched. This CDR3 comprises 16 residues. Germline CDR1 and CDR2: LNHDA and SQIVND (reference sequence). CDR3 nucleotide sequence: TGTGCCAGTAGTATAGAACGGACTAGCGTTTCGGATGAGCAGTTCTTC. Protein product: CASSIERTSVSDEQFF. Combining the CDR3 with reference TRBV19 and TRBJ2-1 gives the whole variable domain DGGITQSPKYLFRKEGQNVTLSCEQNLNHDAMYWYRQDPGQGLRLIYYSQIVNDFQKGDIAEGYSVSREKKESFPLTVTSAQKNPTAFYLCASSIERTSVSDEQFFGPGTRLTVL.

This clone was detected only once. The V call is TRBV19, the J call TRBJ1-1, with D perhaps matching TRBD1 (5 bases). From germline, CDR1 is LNHDA and CDR2 SQIVND (reference sequence). The V gene lost 6 bases and the J gene lost 0 bases, with 14 bases spanning the gap. CDR3 length: 15 amino acids. The CDR3 is CASRAGSGMNTEAFF. CDR3 sequence (DNA): TGTGCCAGTAGAGCAGGGTCAGGCATGAACACTGAAGCTTTCTTT.

The chain has TRBV30 and TRBJ2-3; 7 bases are shared with TRBD1. V was pared by 2 bases and J by 5 bases, with 7 bases of the junction left unmatched. The CDR3 contains 14 residues. The germline gives CDR1 GTSNPN, CDR2 SVGIG (reference sequence). The CDR3 loop is CAWSRGQSRDTQYF. The DNA for the CDR3 is TGTGCCTGGAGTCGGGGACAGTCTCGAGATACGCAGTATTTT.

This chain uses TRBV6-6 with TRBJ1-3, with D uncertain. V was pared by 3 bases and J by 4 bases, with 7 bases between. This CDR3 is built from 13 residues. The V gene's germline CDR1 is MNHNY and CDR2 SVGAGI (reference sequence). CDR3: CASSYSRGNTIYF. CDR3 DNA: TGTGCCAGCAGTTATAGCCGAGGAAACACCATATATTTT.

The gene calls are TRBV13 and TRBJ1-2; 10 bases are shared with TRBD1. The CDR3 is 16 amino acids. CDR1 PRHDT and CDR2 FYEKMQ come from the germline V gene (reference sequence). Germline trimming cut 5 bases from V and 6 bases from J; bases unmatched to any gene: 12. The CDR3, as DNA: TGTGCCAGCAGCCCCCCGGGACAGGGGAGCTGGAATGGCTACACCTTC. This gives the protein CASSPPGQGSWNGYTF.

V and J are TRBV4-1 and TRBJ2-1; TRBD1 matches 9 bases. J gave up 9 bases and V 5 bases, and 8 bases lay outside the gene matches. Germline V gene sequence: CDR1 MGHRA, CDR2 YSYEKL. This CDR3 contains 14 residues. The CDR3 here is CASSGTGGHCEQFF. CDR3 sequence (DNA): TGCGCCAGCAGCGGAACAGGGGGCCATTGTGAGCAGTTCTTC.

The CDR3, as DNA: TGTGCCAGCAGCGTAGCGGGGGGCTCGGGGGAGCAGTACTTC. Protein sequence: CASSVAGGSGEQYF. This chain links TRBV9 with TRBJ2-7; possible D gene TRBD2, 7 bases. Trimming shortened V by 0 bases and J by 7 bases, and 14 bases separated the two germline ends. CDR3 length: 14 residues. Looked up from germline, CDR1 is SGDLS and CDR2 is YYNGEE.